This T cell receptor beta chain was identified during a study of OX40 agonist ivuxolimab in advanced cancers. Study-wide findings and caveats: The antigens recognized by the expanded peripheral T cells, that is their antigen specificity, were not determined. Both CD4+ and CD8+ T cell populations in blood had undergone clonal expansion by week 6 at 0.1 to 3.0 mg/kg. Some patients who did not respond also had low normalized T-cell clonal expansion.

CDR1 and CDR2 (germline): LNHDA, SQIVND (reference sequence). J lost 8 bases, V lost 10 bases, and 11 bases had no gene match. There are 13 residues in the CDR3. In the case of this clone: Its antigen is unidentified.

Only in-frame clones appear in the TCRdb table, and some are missing; sequencing was by immunoSEQ multiplex PCR. In the table there are nearly 80,000 clones, roughly 94% of which are singletons. This TCR came from an adult with an advanced solid tumor such as melanoma, head and neck, liver or kidney cancer. The rearrangement joins TRBV19 to TRBJ1-2, with 9 nucleotides matching TRBD1. The sample was CD4+ or CD8+ T cells sorted from blood, taken in a trial of the OX40 agonist ivuxolimab. As DNA, the CDR3 is TGTGCCATCCGGGACAGGGCACTGGAGGGCTACACCTTC. Translating it yields CAIRDRALEGYTF.